This T cell receptor (beta chain) was found in a study of blood T cells in healthy people across ages. Study outcomes and limitations: When one million T cells were used, diversity estimates were thought to be underestimates.

This clonotype was counted ten times or more. Its target is not known. Using a J-beta primer mix together with a sample-barcoded 5' primer, a second PCR was run for roughly 6 to 11 cycles. TCRdb fed the 5' RACE reads into MiXCR, producing one record per CDR3 protein. The sample carries 600,000 or so distinct CDR3 sequences, roughly 31% recorded once. Germline V gene data show CDR1 as MNHNY and CDR2 as SVGAGI (reference sequence). The V and J ends lost 0 bases and 4 bases respectively, with 13 bases between them. The CDR3 is 16 residues long. Sequencing was carried out using blood. The gene calls are TRBV6-6 and TRBJ2-1; no definite D call. The receptor comes from an elderly woman in good health. CDR3 coding DNA: TGTGCCAGCAGTTACTCGAGTAGTCCCTCTTACAATGAGCAGTTCTTC. Translating it yields CASSYSSSPSYNEQFF.